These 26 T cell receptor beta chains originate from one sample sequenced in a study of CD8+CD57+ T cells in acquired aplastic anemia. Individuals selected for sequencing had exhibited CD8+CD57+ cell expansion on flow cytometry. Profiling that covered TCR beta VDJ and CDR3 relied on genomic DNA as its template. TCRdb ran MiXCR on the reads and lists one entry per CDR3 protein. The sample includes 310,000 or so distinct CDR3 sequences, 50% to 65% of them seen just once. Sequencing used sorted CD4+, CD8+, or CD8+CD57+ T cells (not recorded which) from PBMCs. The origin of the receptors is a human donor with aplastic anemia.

The CDR3 DNA reads TGCAGTACACCCTTGGGACAGGCGAACACAGATACGCAGTATTTT. Its protein product is CSTPLGQANTDTQYF. V is TRBV20-1 and J is TRBJ2-3; 8 positions agree with TRBD1. The germline V gene encodes CDR1 DFQATT and CDR2 SNEGSKA (reference sequence). The CDR3 is 15 residues long. The junction had 12 bases not matched to a gene; V was cut back by 8 bases and J by 2 bases.

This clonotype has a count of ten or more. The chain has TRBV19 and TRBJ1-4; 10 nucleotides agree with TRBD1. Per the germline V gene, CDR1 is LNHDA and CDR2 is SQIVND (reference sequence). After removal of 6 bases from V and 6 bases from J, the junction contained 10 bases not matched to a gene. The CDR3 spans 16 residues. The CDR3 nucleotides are TGTGCCAGTAGCCTCGAGACAGGGGGCGTCGATGAAAAACTGTTTTTT. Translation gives CASSLETGGVDEKLFF.

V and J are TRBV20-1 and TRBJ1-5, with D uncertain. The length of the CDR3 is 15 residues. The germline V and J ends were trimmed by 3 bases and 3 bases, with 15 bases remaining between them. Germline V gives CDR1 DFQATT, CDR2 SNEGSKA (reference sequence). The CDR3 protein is CSASPQGRDNQPQHF. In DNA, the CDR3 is TGCAGTGCTAGTCCACAAGGTCGGGACAATCAGCCCCAGCATTTT.

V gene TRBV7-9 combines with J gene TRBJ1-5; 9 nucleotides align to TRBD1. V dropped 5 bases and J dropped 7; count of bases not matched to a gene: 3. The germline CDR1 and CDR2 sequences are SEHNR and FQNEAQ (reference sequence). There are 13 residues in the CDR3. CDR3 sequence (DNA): TGTGCCAGCAGCCGGACAGGGGTGCAGCCCCAGCATTTT. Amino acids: CASSRTGVQPQHF. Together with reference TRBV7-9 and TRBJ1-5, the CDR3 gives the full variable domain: DTGVSQNPRHKITKRGQNVTFRCDPISEHNRLYWYRQTLGQGPEFLTYFQNEAQLEKSRLLSDRFSAERPKGSFSTLEIQRTEQGDSAMYLCASSRTGVQPQHFGDGTRLSIL.

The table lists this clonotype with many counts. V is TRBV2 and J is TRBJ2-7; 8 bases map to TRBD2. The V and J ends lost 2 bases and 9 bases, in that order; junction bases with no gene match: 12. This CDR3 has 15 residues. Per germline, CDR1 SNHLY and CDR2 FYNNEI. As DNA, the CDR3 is TGTGCCAGCAGTGAAAGGCGGACTAGCAGCTTCGGGCAGTACTTC. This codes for CASSERRTSSFGQYF. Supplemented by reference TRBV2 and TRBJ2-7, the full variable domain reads EPEVTQTPSHQVTQMGQEVILRCVPISNHLYFYWYRQILGQKVEFLVSFYNNEISEKSEIFDDQFSVERPDGSNFTLKIRSTKLEDSAMYFCASSERRTSSFGQYFGPGTRLTVT.

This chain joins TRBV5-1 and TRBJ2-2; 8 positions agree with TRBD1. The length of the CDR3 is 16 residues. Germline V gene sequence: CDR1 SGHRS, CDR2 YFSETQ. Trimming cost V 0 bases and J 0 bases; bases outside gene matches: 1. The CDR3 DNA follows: TGCGCCAGCAGCTTGGCGACAGGGGCGAACACCGGGGAGCTGTTTTTT. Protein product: CASSLATGANTGELFF.

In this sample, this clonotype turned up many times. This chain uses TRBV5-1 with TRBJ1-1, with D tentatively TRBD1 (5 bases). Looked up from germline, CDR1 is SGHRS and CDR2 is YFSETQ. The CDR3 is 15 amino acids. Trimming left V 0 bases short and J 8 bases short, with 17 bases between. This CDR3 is CASSLDPGTKGEAFF. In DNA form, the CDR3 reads TGCGCCAGCAGCTTGGATCCTGGGACGAAGGGGGAAGCTTTCTTT. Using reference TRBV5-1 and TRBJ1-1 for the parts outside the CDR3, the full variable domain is KAGVTQTPRYLIKTRGQQVTLSCSPISGHRSVSWYQQTPGQGLQFLFEYFSETQRNKGNFPGRFSGRQFSNSRSEMNVSTLELGDSALYLCASSLDPGTKGEAFFGQGTRLTVV.

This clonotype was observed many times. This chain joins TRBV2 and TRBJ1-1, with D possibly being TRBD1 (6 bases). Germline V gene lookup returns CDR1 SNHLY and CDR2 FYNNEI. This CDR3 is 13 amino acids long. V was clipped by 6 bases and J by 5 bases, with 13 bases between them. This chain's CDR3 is CASRTQGMTEAFF. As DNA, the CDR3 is TGTGCCAGCAGGACCCAGGGGATGACTGAAGCTTTCTTT.

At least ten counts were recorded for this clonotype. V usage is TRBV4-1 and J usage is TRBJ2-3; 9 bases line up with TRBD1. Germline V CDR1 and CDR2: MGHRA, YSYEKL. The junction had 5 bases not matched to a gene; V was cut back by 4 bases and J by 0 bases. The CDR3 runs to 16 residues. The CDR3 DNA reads TGCGCCAGCAGCCTCCAACAGGGGGCGAGCACAGATACGCAGTATTTT. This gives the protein CASSLQQGASTDTQYF.

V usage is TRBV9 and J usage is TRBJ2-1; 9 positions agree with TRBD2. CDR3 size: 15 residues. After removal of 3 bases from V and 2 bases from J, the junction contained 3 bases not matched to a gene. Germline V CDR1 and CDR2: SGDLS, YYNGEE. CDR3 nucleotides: TGTGCCAGCAGCGCCGGACTAGCGACCTACAATGAGCAGTTCTTC. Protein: CASSAGLATYNEQFF.

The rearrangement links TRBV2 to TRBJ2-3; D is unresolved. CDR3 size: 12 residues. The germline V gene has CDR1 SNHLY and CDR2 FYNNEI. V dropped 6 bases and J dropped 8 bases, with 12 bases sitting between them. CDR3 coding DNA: TGTGCCAGCAGGTTGACCGTAGCTACGCAGTATTTT. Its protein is CASRLTVATQYF.

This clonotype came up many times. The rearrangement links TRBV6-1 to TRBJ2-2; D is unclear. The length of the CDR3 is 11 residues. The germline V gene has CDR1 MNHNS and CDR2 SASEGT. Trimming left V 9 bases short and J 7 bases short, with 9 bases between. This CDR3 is CARGKVGELFF. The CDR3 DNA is TGTGCCAGGGGAAAGGTCGGGGAGCTGTTTTTT.

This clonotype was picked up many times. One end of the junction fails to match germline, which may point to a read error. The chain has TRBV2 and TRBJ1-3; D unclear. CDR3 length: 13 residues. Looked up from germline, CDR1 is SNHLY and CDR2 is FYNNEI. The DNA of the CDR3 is TGTGCCAGCACGCAGGACTCTGAAAACACCATATATTTT. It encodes CASTQDSENTIYF.

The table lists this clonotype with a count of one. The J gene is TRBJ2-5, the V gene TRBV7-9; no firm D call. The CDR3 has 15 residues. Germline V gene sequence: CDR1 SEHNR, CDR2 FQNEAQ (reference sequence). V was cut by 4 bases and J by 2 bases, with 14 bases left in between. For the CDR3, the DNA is TGTGCCAGCAGCTACAGACCAGCTACGCAAGAGACCCAGTACTTC. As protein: CASSYRPATQETQYF.

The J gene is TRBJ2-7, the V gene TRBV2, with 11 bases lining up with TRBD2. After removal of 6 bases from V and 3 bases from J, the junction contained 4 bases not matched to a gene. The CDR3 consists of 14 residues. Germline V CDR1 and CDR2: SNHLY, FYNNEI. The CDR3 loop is CASRAGTSGYEQYF. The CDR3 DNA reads TGTGCCAGCAGGGCCGGGACTAGCGGCTACGAGCAGTACTTC.

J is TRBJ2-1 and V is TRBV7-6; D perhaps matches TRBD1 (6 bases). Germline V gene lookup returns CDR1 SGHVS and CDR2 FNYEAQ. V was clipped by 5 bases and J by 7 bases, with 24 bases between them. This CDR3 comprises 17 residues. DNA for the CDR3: TGTGCCAGCAGCATCAGACAGGCAGGGGAAGTGATGAATGAGCAGTTCTTC. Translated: CASSIRQAGEVMNEQFF.

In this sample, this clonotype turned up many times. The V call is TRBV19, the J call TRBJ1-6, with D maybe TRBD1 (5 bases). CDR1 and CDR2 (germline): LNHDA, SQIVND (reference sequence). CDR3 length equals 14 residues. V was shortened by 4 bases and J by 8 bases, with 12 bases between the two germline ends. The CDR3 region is CASSTPVGDSPLHF. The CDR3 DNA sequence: TGTGCCAGTAGTACCCCAGTAGGGGATTCACCCCTCCACTTT.

In nucleotides, the CDR3 is TGTGCCAGCGGCTCCGATCAACACACGACCTACGAGCAGTACTTC. It is translated as CASGSDQHTTYEQYF. The V call is TRBV25-1, the J call TRBJ2-7; D ambiguous. CDR1 MGHDK and CDR2 SYGVNS come from the germline V gene. The V and J ends lost 8 bases and 2 bases respectively, with 19 bases between them. CDR3 size: 15 residues.

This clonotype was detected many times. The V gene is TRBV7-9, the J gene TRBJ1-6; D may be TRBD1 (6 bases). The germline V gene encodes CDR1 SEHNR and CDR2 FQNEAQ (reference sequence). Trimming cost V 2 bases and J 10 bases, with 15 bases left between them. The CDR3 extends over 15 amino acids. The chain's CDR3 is CASSLRTGFESPLHF. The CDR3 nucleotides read TGTGCCAGCAGCTTAAGAACAGGGTTTGAGTCACCCCTCCACTTT.

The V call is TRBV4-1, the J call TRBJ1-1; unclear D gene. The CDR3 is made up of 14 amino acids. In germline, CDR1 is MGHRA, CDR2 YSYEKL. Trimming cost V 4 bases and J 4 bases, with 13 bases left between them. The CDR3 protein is CASSLQRAGTEAFF. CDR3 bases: TGCGCCAGCAGCCTCCAGAGGGCGGGCACTGAAGCTTTCTTT.

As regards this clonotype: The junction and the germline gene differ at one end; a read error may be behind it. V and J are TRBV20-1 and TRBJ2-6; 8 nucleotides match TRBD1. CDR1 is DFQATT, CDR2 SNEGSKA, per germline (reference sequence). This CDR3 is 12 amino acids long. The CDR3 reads CSASRGPNTEAF. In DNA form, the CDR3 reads TGCAGTGCTAGCAGGGGGCCTAACACTGAAGCTTTC.

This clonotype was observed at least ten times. The CDR3 loop is CASSPRGGEKLFF. The CDR3 DNA sequence: TGTGCCAGCAGCCCACGTGGTGGTGAAAAACTGTTTTTT. V and J are TRBV7-9 and TRBJ1-4; no firm D call. The V gene's germline CDR1 is SEHNR and CDR2 FQNEAQ (reference sequence). Trimming cost V 5 bases and J 7 bases, with 11 bases left between them. The CDR3 is 13 residues long.

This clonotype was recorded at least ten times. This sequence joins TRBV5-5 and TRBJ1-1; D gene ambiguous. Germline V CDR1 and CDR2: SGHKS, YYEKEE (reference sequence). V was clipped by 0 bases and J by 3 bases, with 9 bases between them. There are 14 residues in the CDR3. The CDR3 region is CASSLAGSDTEAFF. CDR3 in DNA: TGTGCCAGCAGCTTGGCTGGGTCGGACACTGAAGCTTTCTTT.

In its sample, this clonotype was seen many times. CDR3 nucleotide sequence: TGTGCCAGCAGCGAGCGACTAGTAGGGGAGACCCAGTACTTC. It specifies CASSERLVGETQYF. The chain links TRBV9 to TRBJ2-5; perhaps TRBD2 as D (6 bases). V lost 3 bases and J 5 bases, leaving 14 bases between the germline ends. CDR1 is SGDLS, CDR2 YYNGEE, per germline. This CDR3 is 14 amino acids long. Based on the CDR3 plus reference TRBV9 and TRBJ2-5, the full variable domain is DSGVTQTPKHLITATGQRVTLRCSPRSGDLSVYWYQQSLDQGLQFLIQYYNGEERAKGNILERFSAQQFPDLHSELNLSSLELGDSALYFCASSERLVGETQYFGPGTRLLVL.

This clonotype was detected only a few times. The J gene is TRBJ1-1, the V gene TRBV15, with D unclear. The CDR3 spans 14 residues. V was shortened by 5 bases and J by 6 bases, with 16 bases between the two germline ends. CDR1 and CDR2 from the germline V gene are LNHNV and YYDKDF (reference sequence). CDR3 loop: CATSRGVTIAEAFF. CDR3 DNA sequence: TGTGCCACCAGCCGAGGTGTAACAATCGCTGAAGCTTTCTTT.

The CDR3 protein is CASSADRTTNEKLFF. DNA for the CDR3: TGTGCCAGCAGTGCCGACAGGACAACTAATGAAAAACTGTTTTTT. This rearrangement joins TRBV2 to TRBJ1-4, with D perhaps TRBD1 (6 bases). The CDR3 length is 15 residues. Trimming took off 4 bases at V and 0 bases at J, with 9 bases between the two ends. Germline V gives CDR1 SNHLY, CDR2 FYNNEI.